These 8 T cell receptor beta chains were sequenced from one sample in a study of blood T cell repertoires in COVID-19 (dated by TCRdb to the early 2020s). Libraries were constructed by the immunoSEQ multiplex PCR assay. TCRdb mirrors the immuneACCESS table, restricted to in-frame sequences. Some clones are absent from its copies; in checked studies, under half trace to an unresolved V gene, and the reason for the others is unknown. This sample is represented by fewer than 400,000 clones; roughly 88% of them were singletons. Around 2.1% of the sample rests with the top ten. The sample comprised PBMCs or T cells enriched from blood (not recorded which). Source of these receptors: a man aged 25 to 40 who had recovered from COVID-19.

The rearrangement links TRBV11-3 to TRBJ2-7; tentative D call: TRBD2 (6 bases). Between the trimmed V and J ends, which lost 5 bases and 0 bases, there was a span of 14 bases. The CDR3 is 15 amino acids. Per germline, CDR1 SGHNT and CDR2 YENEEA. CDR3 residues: CASSRSGQGSYEQYF. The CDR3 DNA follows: TGTGCCAGCAGCCGGAGCGGGCAGGGCTCCTACGAGCAGTACTTC.

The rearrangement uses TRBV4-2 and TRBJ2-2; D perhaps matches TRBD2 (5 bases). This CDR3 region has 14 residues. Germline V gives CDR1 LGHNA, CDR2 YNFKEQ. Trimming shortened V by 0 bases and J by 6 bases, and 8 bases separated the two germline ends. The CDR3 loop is CASSQDSSPGELFF. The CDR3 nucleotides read TGTGCCAGCAGCCAAGATTCTAGCCCCGGGGAGCTGTTTTTT.

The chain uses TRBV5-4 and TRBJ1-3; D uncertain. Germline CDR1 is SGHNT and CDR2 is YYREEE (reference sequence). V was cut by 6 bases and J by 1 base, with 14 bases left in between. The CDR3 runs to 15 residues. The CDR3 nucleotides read TGTGCCAGCACCCCTACCCCCGGGTCTGGAAACACCATATATTTT. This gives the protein CASTPTPGSGNTIYF.

The CDR3 bases are TGCGCCAGCAGCCAAGAATGGGGAAACAGGGCAACTAATGAAAAACTGTTTTTT. Translation: CASSQEWGNRATNEKLFF. The chain combines TRBV4-3 with TRBJ1-4, with D perhaps TRBD1 (6 bases). This CDR3 is 18 amino acids long. Germline-derived CDR1 and CDR2 are LGHNA and YSLEER. V lost 0 bases to trimming and J lost 0 bases, with 14 bases between them.

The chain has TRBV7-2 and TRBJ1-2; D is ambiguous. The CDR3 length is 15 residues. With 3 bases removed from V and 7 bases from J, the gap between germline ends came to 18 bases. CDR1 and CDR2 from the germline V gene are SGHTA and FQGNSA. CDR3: CASSFLDGFEGGYTF. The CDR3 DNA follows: TGTGCCAGCAGCTTTCTCGACGGGTTTGAGGGTGGCTACACCTTC.

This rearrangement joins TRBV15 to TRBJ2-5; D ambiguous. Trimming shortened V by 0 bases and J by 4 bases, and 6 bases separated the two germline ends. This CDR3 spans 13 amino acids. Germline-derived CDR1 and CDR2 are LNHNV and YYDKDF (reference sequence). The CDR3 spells CATSREQLETQYF. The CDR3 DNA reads TGTGCCACCAGCAGAGAGCAGTTAGAGACCCAGTACTTC.

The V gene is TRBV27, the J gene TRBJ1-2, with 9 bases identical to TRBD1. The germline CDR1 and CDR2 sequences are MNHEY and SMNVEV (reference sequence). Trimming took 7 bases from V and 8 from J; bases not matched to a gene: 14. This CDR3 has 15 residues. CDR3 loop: CASKRTGGAGGGYTF. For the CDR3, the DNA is TGTGCCAGCAAGAGAACAGGGGGCGCGGGAGGGGGCTACACCTTC.

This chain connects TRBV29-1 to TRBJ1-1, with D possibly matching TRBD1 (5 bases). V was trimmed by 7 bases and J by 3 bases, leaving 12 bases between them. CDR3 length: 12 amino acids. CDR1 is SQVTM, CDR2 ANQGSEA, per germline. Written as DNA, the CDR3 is TGCAGCGCCCGCTGGGGGGACACTGAAGCTTTCTTT. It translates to CSARWGDTEAFF.